The clone carrying this T cell receptor (beta chain) was picked up one time. This sample was included in a study of cytomegalovirus exposure and HLA in healthy donors. As for the study in general: Out of about 360 genotyped donors, 81% belonged to the Caucasian-associated ancestry cluster.

Unmatched junction bases numbered 6, after V lost 5 bases and J lost 0 bases. Germline assignment: CDR1 SNHLY and CDR2 FYNNEI. This CDR3 comprises 15 residues. The study ran its PCR with 60 Vbeta and 13 Jbeta primers. Some clones are missing from TCRdb's copy, which holds only in-frame ones; the method was immunoSEQ multiplex PCR. The table has 150,000 to 200,000 clones, 70% to 90% seen once. This chain links TRBV2 with TRBJ1-2; 7 bases are a match to TRBD1. The sequence came from a man aged 30 to 39 in good health and CMV-seropositive. Sequences were obtained from PBMCs. Here the CDR3 reads CASSLRDSANYGYTF. The DNA of the CDR3 is TGTGCCAGCAGTTTGCGGGACAGCGCTAACTATGGCTACACCTTC.